This TCR beta chain was observed in a study of cytomegalovirus exposure and HLA in healthy donors. Of note for this clone: The antigen is not known.

Findings and limits, study-wide: In an earlier analysis, most TCR beta V segments were productive about 90% or about 30% of the time. V- and J-gene trimming of TCR beta was linked (in a later analysis) to a missense DCLRE1C variant. In a later analysis, roughly 17,000 TCR beta sequences were associated with HLA alleles at 0.05 false discovery rate. The number of N-insertions in an Asian-associated ancestry cluster was reportedly below the 666-donor mean in a later analysis.

The study ran its PCR with 60 Vbeta and 13 Jbeta primers. This table comes from immunoSEQ multiplex PCR, and its TCRdb copy is limited to in-frame clones, with some not included. Counted here are under 150,000 clones, 75% to 85% occurring once; the ten biggest clones make up less than 6.5%. Germline CDR1 reads LGHNA; CDR2 reads YSLEER. After removal of 6 bases from V and 7 bases from J, the junction contained 7 bases not matched to a gene. The CDR3 contains 15 residues. The receptor was derived from a woman aged 40 to 50 in good health and CMV-seropositive. The specimen sequenced was PBMCs. This chain links TRBV4-3 with TRBJ2-1, with 12 bases fitting TRBD2. The CDR3 region is CASRRLAGVLNEQFF. CDR3 nucleotide sequence: TGCGCCAGCAGACGACTAGCGGGAGTCTTGAATGAGCAGTTCTTC.